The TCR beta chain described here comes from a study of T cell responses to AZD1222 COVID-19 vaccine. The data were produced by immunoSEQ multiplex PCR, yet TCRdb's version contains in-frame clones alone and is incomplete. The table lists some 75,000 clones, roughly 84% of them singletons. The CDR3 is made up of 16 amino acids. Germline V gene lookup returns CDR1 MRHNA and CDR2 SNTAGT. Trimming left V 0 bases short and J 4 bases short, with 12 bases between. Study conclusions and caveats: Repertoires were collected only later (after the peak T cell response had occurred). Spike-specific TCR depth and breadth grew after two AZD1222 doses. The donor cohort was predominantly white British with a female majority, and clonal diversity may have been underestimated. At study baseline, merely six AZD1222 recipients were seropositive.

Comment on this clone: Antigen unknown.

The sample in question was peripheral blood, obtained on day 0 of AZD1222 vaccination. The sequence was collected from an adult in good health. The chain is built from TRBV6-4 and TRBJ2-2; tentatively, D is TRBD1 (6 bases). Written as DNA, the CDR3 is TGTGCCAGCAGTGACTCGTGGGGGCGAGGCACCGGGGAGCTGTTTTTT. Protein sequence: CASSDSWGRGTGELFF.